A single sample gave rise to the 3 T cell receptor beta chains below, sequenced in a study of OX40 agonist ivuxolimab in advanced cancers. Library preparation employed the immunoSEQ multiplex PCR assay. This immuneACCESS table, as held by TCRdb, lists in-frame sequences with V and J called but not all clones. Of the missing ones, under half trace to an unresolved V gene in checked studies; the others have no known cause. Recorded for this sample are approximately 74,000 clones; about nine tenths of them occurred a single time. Of the sample, about 5.5% falls within the top ten clones. Sequences were derived from CD4+ or CD8+ T cells sorted from blood, sampled in a trial of the OX40 agonist ivuxolimab. Every receptor here comes from an adult with an advanced solid tumor such as melanoma, head and neck, liver or kidney cancer.

This clone occurred once. The V gene is TRBV5-4, the J gene TRBJ1-6; D gene uncertain. V was clipped by 6 bases and J by 0 bases, with 13 bases between them. This CDR3 has 16 residues. Germline CDR1 and CDR2: SGHNT and YYREEE (reference sequence). The CDR3 sequence: CASNRRASSYNSPLHF. Here the CDR3 DNA reads TGTGCCAGCAACCGAAGAGCCAGCTCCTATAATTCACCCCTCCACTTT.

The genes are TRBV19 and TRBJ1-2; 8 bases fit TRBD1. The CDR3 has 12 amino acids. Germline CDR1 LNHDA, CDR2 SQIVND (reference sequence). V dropped 6 bases and J dropped 4; count of bases not matched to a gene: 1. CDR3 DNA sequence: TGTGCCAGTAGCGACAGGGGCTATGGCTACACCTTC. This gives the protein CASSDRGYGYTF.

The V gene is TRBV7-2, the J gene TRBJ2-5; no clear D gene. The J call may be faulty, since TRBJ2-7 better matches the DNA end. From germline, CDR1 is SGHTA and CDR2 FQGNSA. CDR3 length equals 14 residues. CDR3 sequence reads: CASSPLMGTYEQYF. The CDR3 nucleotides are TGTGCCAGCAGCCCGTTGATGGGCACCTACGAGCAGTACTTC.